This TCR beta chain was found in a study of Ad26.COV2.S vaccination and SARS-CoV-2 variants. From germline, CDR1 is ENHRY and CDR2 SYGVKD. The CDR3 spans 15 residues. The V segment lost 7 bases and the J segment 7 bases; nucleotides outside the gene matches: 12. Profiled with immunoSEQ multiplex PCR; TCRdb holds only in-frame clones, not every one. In the table there are 440,000 or so clones, less than 95% of which are singletons. The treatment here: 15 to 20 received Ad26.COV2.S at low or high dose, single or two shots; about five received placebo; per-sample allocation not given. The study sampled participants on day 63 after the first vaccine or placebo injection.

The sample was peripheral blood, taken in a trial of Ad26.COV2.S vaccine versus placebo. This sequence originates from a person between 18 and 60 years old who received the Ad26.COV2.S COVID-19 vaccine or a placebo. V gene TRBV10-3 combines with J gene TRBJ2-2; TRBD2 aligns across 7 bases. As DNA, the CDR3 is TGTGCCATCATGGAGGCTAGCGGAAAAATCGGGGAGCTGTTTTTT. It codes for CAIMEASGKIGELFF.